These 23 T cell receptor beta chains share one sample of origin, sequenced in a study of early T cells in non-severe SARS-CoV-2 infection. Each CDR3 protein is one row after TCRdb ran MiXCR on the 5' RACE reads. Counted here are approximately 34,000 distinct CDR3 sequences, 5% to 6.5% occurring once; the ten biggest clones make up over 6%. The sample consisted of whole blood, taken at baseline. These receptors all stem from an adult who was a healthcare worker with PCR-confirmed SARS-CoV-2 infection or an uninfected control (not recorded which).

This clonotype was found a few times. V usage is TRBV15 and J usage is TRBJ2-1, with 11 positions matching TRBD2. The J segment lost 9 bases and the V segment lost 7 bases, leaving 23 bases of the junction unmatched. Germline V lookup: CDR1 LNHNV, CDR2 YYDKDF (reference sequence). The length of the CDR3 is 19 residues. The CDR3 sequence: CATTSVGTGSTSGSLEQFF. In DNA, the CDR3 is TGTGCCACCACAAGTGTCGGGACAGGGTCAACTAGCGGGAGCCTTGAGCAGTTCTTC. The full variable domain, its missing parts supplied by reference TRBV15 and TRBJ2-1, is DAMVIQNPRYQVTQFGKPVTLSCSQTLNHNVMYWYQQKSSQAPKLLFHYYDKDFNNEADTPDNFQSRRPNTSFCFLDIRSPGLGDTAMYLCATTSVGTGSTSGSLEQFFGPGTRLTVL.

This clonotype came up many times. This chain connects TRBV27 to TRBJ2-6; D gene unclear. Germline assignment: CDR1 MNHEY and CDR2 SMNVEV (reference sequence). This CDR3 is built from 13 residues. With 5 bases removed from V and 4 bases from J, the gap between germline ends came to 6 bases. The CDR3 reads CASSIWGANVLTF. For the CDR3, the DNA is TGTGCCAGCAGTATATGGGGGGCCAACGTCCTGACTTTC.

The chain combines TRBV29-1 with TRBJ2-3, with TRBD2 identical over 7 bases. This CDR3 region has 14 residues. With 7 bases clipped from V and 5 bases from J, the junction kept 12 bases outside the gene matches. Germline-derived CDR1 and CDR2 are SQVTM and ANQGSEA. Here the CDR3 DNA reads TGCAGCGCCCGGGGGGACGGGAGTAAAGATACGCAGTATTTT. Translation: CSARGDGSKDTQYF.

The genes are TRBV7-8 and TRBJ1-2; 11 nucleotides match TRBD1. The junction had 6 bases not matched to a gene; V was cut back by 4 bases and J by 8 bases. The germline gives CDR1 SGHVS, CDR2 FQNEAQ. The CDR3 is 14 amino acids. The CDR3: CASSSGQGARGYTF. The CDR3, as DNA: TGTGCCAGCAGCTCCGGACAGGGGGCGCGAGGCTACACCTTC.

Written as DNA, the CDR3 is TGTGCCAGCAAACGTAACCCGGGACGGGACCGGTCACCCCTCCACTTT. It specifies CASKRNPGRDRSPLHF. The chain is built from TRBV28 and TRBJ1-6, with D possibly being TRBD1 (5 bases). The CDR3 covers 16 residues. CDR1 and CDR2 from the germline V gene are MDHEN and SYDVKM. Trimming shortened V by 7 bases and J by 10 bases, and 23 bases separated the two germline ends.

This clonotype was counted many times. This chain connects TRBV7-2 to TRBJ2-1, with 10 bases identical to TRBD2. The CDR3 has 17 residues. Per the germline V gene, CDR1 is SGHTA and CDR2 is FQGNSA. V was pared by 0 bases and J by 0 bases, with 2 bases of the junction left unmatched. CDR3 region: CASSLARLAGSYNEQFF. The CDR3 nucleotides read TGTGCCAGCAGCTTAGCGAGACTAGCGGGCTCCTACAATGAGCAGTTCTTC.

This clonotype was recorded at least ten times. This rearrangement joins TRBV29-1 to TRBJ1-2; D is unclear. Deletions cut 2 bases from V and 0 bases from J, with 13 bases between. The CDR3 extends over 15 amino acids. Germline loops: CDR1 SQVTM, CDR2 ANQGSEA. The CDR3 coding sequence is TGCAGCGTTGAATCTCTAGGAATACCTAACTATGGCTACACCTTC. Its translation is CSVESLGIPNYGYTF.

The CDR3, as DNA: TGCAGTCCAACTAGCGGGCTCTACAATGAGCAGTTCTTC. It codes for CSPTSGLYNEQFF. This rearrangement joins TRBV20-1 to TRBJ2-1, with 9 nucleotides matching TRBD2. V lost 8 bases and J lost 3; bases outside the gene matches: 5. The CDR3 runs 13 residues. Germline CDR1 and CDR2: DFQATT and SNEGSKA (reference sequence).

This clonotype was counted at least ten times. The chain couples TRBV19 to TRBJ2-1, with TRBD2 identical over 10 bases. Germline V gene data show CDR1 as LNHDA and CDR2 as SQIVND (reference sequence). This CDR3 is built from 16 residues. Trimming took 6 bases from V and 9 from J; bases not matched to a gene: 14. The CDR3 spells CASSSSVSGRGGEQFF. The CDR3 DNA reads TGTGCCAGTAGCTCGTCTGTAAGCGGGAGGGGTGGTGAGCAGTTCTTC. The full variable domain, in which reference TRBV19 and TRBJ2-1 provide the parts outside the CDR3, is DGGITQSPKYLFRKEGQNVTLSCEQNLNHDAMYWYRQDPGQGLRLIYYSQIVNDFQKGDIAEGYSVSREKKESFPLTVTSAQKNPTAFYLCASSSSVSGRGGEQFFGPGTRLTVL.

There are many counts of this clonotype. The chain has TRBV27 and TRBJ2-1; 10 nucleotides agree with TRBD1. Germline CDR1 reads MNHEY; CDR2 reads SMNVEV (reference sequence). J lost 6 bases, V lost 4 bases, and 9 bases had no gene match. The CDR3 extends over 16 amino acids. CDR3 residues: CASSSRSGTGVNEQFF. In nucleotides, the CDR3 is TGTGCCAGCAGTTCGAGATCCGGGACAGGGGTCAATGAGCAGTTCTTC.

This clonotype was picked up many times. The gene calls are TRBV5-4 and TRBJ2-7; 8 bases are shared with TRBD2. This CDR3 contains 14 residues. Germline V gene sequence: CDR1 SGHNT, CDR2 YYREEE (reference sequence). V was pared by 0 bases and J by 3 bases, with 2 bases of the junction left unmatched. DNA for the CDR3: TGTGCCAGCAGCTTGGAACTAGCGGTCTACGAGCAGTACGTC. This translates into CASSLELAVYEQYV.

The table lists this clonotype with many counts. V is TRBV6-5 and J is TRBJ2-1; either TRBD1 or TRBD2 may supply D (5 bases each). The ends were cut back, 2 bases at V and 3 bases at J, with 17 bases in the middle. Germline assignment: CDR1 MNHEY and CDR2 SVGAGI. CDR3 length: 17 amino acids. CDR3: CASSYGNPGAHYNEQFF. The CDR3 DNA is TGTGCCAGCAGTTACGGCAACCCCGGGGCCCACTACAATGAGCAGTTCTTC.

A note on this clonotype: A much larger clone lies a single base off, so this may be a read error. The chain employs TRBV30 and TRBJ2-1; D gene ambiguous. The CDR3 contains 15 residues. Trimming left V 2 bases short and J 1 base short, with 12 bases between. The V gene's germline CDR1 is GTSNPN and CDR2 SVGIG (reference sequence). CDR3 loop: CAWSRRLRSYNEQFF. The CDR3 nucleotides are TGTGCCTGGAGTAGGCGGCTCCGATCCTACAATGAGCAGTTCTTC. The full variable domain, in which reference TRBV30 and TRBJ2-1 provide the parts outside the CDR3, is SQTIHQWPATLVQPVGSPLSLECTVEGTSNPNLYWYRQAAGRGLQLLFYSVGIGQISSEVPQNLSASRPQDRQFILSSKKLLLSDSGFYLCAWSRRLRSYNEQFFGPGTRLTVL.

The sample holds many counts of this clonotype. The V and J genes are TRBV4-1 and TRBJ2-1, with D perhaps assigned TRBD1 or TRBD2 (6 bases each). The V end lost 5 bases, the J end lost 4 bases, and 15 bases lay between the germline ends. The CDR3 is made up of 15 amino acids. Germline CDR1 is MGHRA and CDR2 is YSYEKL. CDR3 sequence (DNA): TGCGCCAGCAGCTTTACGGGGGCCGAGTACAATGAGCAGTTCTTC. Its protein product is CASSFTGAEYNEQFF.

This clonotype was seen many times. V and J are TRBV20-1 and TRBJ1-5; 10 bases fit TRBD1. V gave up 4 bases and J gave up 6 bases; unmatched junction bases: 9. There are 15 residues in the CDR3. Germline-derived CDR1 and CDR2 are DFQATT and SNEGSKA (reference sequence). DNA for the CDR3: TGCAGTGCTACGGACAGGGGGAGCCAAGGTCAGCCCCAGCATTTT. Translating it yields CSATDRGSQGQPQHF.

The chain couples TRBV29-1 to TRBJ2-1, with D possibly TRBD2 on 5 matching bases. The CDR3 covers 12 residues. The germline V gene has CDR1 SQVTM and CDR2 ANQGSEA. Trimming removed 3 bases at V and 7 bases at J, with 10 bases between. This chain's CDR3 is CSVDREGNEQFF. The CDR3 region has the DNA TGCAGCGTTGACCGGGAAGGGAATGAGCAGTTCTTC.

This clonotype was seen a handful of times. This chain joins TRBV7-9 and TRBJ2-1, with 8 bases that match TRBD2. Germline loops: CDR1 SEHNR, CDR2 FQNEAQ (reference sequence). The CDR3 is made up of 12 amino acids. V lost 4 bases and J lost 7; bases outside the gene matches: 0. The CDR3 region has the DNA TGTGCCAGCAGCTCGGGGGGGAATGAGCAGTTCTTC. It codes for CASSSGGNEQFF.

In its sample, this clonotype was seen many times. V and J are TRBV12-3 or TRBV12-4 and TRBJ2-2; 12 nucleotides agree with TRBD2. There are 17 residues in the CDR3. V trimming: 5 bases; J trimming: 5 bases; junction bases outside the gene matches: 9. The CDR3 here is CASSGRTSGMMTGELFF. The CDR3, as DNA: TGTGCCAGCAGTGGGAGGACTAGCGGGATGATGACCGGGGAGCTGTTTTTT.

This clonotype was detected ten times or more. This chain connects TRBV18 to TRBJ2-1; D remains ambiguous. This CDR3 has 14 residues. V dropped 3 bases and J dropped 2 bases, with 8 bases sitting between them. Germline values: CDR1 KGHSH, CDR2 LQKENI. The CDR3 DNA reads as TGTGCCAGCTCACCGTCTGTGGCCTACAATGAGCAGTTCTTC. As protein: CASSPSVAYNEQFF.

This clonotype was counted a few times. The V call is TRBV11-2, the J call TRBJ2-6; TRBD2 might be the D (5 bases). CDR3 length equals 15 residues. Deletions cut 4 bases from V and 4 bases from J, with 11 bases between. Germline V gives CDR1 SGHAT, CDR2 FQNNGV. The DNA of the CDR3 is TGTGCCAGCAGCTCGGAGGTGGAGGGGGCCAACGTCCTGACTTTC. It yields the protein CASSSEVEGANVLTF.

The chain joins TRBV7-9 to TRBJ2-2; 8 positions agree with TRBD1. V lost 0 bases and J lost 1; bases outside the gene matches: 1. Germline assignment: CDR1 SEHNR and CDR2 FQNEAQ (reference sequence). The CDR3 runs to 16 residues. This chain's CDR3 is CASSLAGTGNTGELFF. CDR3 nucleotides: TGTGCCAGCAGCTTAGCCGGGACAGGGAACACCGGGGAGCTGTTTTTT.

This clonotype came up many times. The chain combines TRBV3-1 with TRBJ2-4; TRBD1 aligns across 8 bases. Germline values: CDR1 LGHDT, CDR2 YNNKEL (reference sequence). This CDR3 comprises 13 residues. The ends lost 1 base at V and 9 bases at J; junction bases unmatched: 2. CDR3 amino acids: CASSQGQGSIQYF. The CDR3 DNA reads TGTGCCAGCAGCCAAGGACAGGGGAGCATTCAGTACTTC.

This clonotype has ten or more counts. CDR3 coding DNA: TGTGCCAGCAGTTTAGGGGACAGGGCGGAATGGGGCTACACCTTC. Its protein is CASSLGDRAEWGYTF. V usage is TRBV28 and J usage is TRBJ1-2, with 9 nucleotides matching TRBD1. J lost 8 bases, V lost 2 bases, and 9 bases had no gene match. This CDR3 has 15 amino acids. The V gene's germline CDR1 is MDHEN and CDR2 SYDVKM.